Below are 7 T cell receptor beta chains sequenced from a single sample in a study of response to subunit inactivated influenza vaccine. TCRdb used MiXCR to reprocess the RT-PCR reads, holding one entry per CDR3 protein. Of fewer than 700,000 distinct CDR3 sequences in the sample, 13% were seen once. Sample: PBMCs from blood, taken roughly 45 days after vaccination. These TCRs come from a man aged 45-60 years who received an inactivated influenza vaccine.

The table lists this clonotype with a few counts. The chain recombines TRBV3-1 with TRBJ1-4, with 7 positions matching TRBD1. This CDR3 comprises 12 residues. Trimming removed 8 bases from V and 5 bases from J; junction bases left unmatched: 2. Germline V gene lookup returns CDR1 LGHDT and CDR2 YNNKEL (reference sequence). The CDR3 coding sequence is TGTGCCAGCGGGGGACAGAATGAAAAACTGTTTTTT. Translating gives CASGGQNEKLFF.

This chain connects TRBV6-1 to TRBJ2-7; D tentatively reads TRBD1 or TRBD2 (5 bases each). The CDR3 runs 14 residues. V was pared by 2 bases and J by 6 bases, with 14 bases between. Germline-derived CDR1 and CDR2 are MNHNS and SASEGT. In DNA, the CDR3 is TGTGCCAGCAGTGAACAGGAGGCTGGGGGCGAGCAGTACTTC. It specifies CASSEQEAGGEQYF.

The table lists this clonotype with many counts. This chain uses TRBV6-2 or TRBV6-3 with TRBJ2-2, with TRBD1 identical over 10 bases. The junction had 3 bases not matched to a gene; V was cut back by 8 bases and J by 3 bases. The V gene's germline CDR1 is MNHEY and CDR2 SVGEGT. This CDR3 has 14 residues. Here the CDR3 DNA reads TGTGCCAGCGGGACAGGGGTGGACACCGGGGAGCTGTTTTTT. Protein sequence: CASGTGVDTGELFF.

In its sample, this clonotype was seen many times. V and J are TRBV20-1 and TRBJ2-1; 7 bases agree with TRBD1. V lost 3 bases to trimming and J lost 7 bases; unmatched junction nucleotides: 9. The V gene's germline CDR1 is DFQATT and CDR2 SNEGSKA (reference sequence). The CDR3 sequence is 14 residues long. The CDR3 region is CSASRQGLRNEQFF. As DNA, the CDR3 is TGCAGTGCTAGCAGACAGGGCCTTAGAAATGAGCAGTTCTTC.

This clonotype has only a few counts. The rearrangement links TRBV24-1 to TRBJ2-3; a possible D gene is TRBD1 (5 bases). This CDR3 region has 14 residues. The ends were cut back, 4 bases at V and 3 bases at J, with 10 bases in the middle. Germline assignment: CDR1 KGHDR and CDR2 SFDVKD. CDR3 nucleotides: TGTGCCACCAGTGAGTCCAGGGATACAGATACGCAGTATTTT. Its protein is CATSESRDTDTQYF.

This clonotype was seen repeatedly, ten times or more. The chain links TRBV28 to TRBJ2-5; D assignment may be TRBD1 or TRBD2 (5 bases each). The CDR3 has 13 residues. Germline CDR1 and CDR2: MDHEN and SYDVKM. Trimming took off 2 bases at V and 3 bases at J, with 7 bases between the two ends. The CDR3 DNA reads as TGTGCCAGCAGTTTAGGGGACGAAGAGACCCAGTACTTC. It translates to CASSLGDEETQYF.

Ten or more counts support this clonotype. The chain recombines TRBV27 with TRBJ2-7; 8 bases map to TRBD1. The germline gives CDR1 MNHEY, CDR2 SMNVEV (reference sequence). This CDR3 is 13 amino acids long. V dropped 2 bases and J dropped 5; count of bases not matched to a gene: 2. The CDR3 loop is CASSLGTGHEQYF. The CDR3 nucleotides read TGTGCCAGCAGTTTAGGGACAGGTCACGAGCAGTACTTC.